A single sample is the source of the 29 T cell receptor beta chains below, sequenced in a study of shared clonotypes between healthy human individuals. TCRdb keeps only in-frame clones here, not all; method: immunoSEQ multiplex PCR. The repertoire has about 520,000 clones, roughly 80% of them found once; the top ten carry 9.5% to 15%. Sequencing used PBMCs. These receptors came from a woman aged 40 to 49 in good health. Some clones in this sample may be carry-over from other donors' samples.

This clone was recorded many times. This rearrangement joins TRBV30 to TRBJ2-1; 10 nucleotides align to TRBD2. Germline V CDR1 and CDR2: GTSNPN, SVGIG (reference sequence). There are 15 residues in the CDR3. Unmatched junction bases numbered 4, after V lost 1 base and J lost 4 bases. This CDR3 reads CAWSGTSGTYNEQFF. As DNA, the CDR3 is TGTGCCTGGAGTGGGACTAGCGGAACTTACAATGAGCAGTTCTTC.

DNA for the CDR3: TGTGCCATCAGCCCCGGGACTAGCGTGAGCGAGCAGTACTTC. This sequence encodes CAISPGTSVSEQYF. The chain employs TRBV10-3 and TRBJ2-7; the match to TRBD2 covers 10 bases. Trimming took 6 bases from V and 6 from J; bases not matched to a gene: 8. The CDR3 has 14 residues. Germline lookup yields CDR1 ENHRY and CDR2 SYGVKD.

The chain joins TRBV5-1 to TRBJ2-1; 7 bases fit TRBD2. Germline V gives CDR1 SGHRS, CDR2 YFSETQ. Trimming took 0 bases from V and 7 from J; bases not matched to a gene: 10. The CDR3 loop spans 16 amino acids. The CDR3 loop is CASSLGPGGSMNEQFF. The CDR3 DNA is TGCGCCAGCAGCTTGGGGCCTGGCGGGAGTATGAATGAGCAGTTCTTC.

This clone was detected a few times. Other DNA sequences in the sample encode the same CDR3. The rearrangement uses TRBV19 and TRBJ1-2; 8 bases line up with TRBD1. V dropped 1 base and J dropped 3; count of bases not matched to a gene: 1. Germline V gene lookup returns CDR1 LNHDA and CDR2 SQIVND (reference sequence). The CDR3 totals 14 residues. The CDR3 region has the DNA TGTGCCAGTAGTATAGGGGGACAGGACTATGGCTACACCTTC. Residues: CASSIGGQDYGYTF.

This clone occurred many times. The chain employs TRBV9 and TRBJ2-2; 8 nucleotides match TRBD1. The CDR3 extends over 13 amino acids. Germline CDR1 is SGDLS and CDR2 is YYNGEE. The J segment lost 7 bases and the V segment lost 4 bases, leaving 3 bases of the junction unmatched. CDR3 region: CASSPRGRGELFF. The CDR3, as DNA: TGTGCCAGCAGCCCCAGGGGGCGCGGGGAGCTGTTTTTT.

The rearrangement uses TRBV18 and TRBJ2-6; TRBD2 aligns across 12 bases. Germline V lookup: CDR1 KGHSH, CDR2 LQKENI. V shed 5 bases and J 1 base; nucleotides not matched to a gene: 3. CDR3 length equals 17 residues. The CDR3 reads CASSETSGRSGANVLTF. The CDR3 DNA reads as TGTGCCAGCTCAGAGACTAGCGGGAGATCTGGGGCCAACGTCCTGACTTTC.

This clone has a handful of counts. Here the CDR3 DNA reads TGCGCCAGCAGTCCCGACAGAGCATTCGGCTACACCTTC. Its protein is CASSPDRAFGYTF. The J gene is TRBJ1-2, the V gene TRBV10-1; a possible D gene is TRBD1 (5 bases). Germline V gene data show CDR1 as WNHNN and CDR2 as SYGVQD (reference sequence). The CDR3 is 13 residues long. V was clipped by 5 bases and J by 8 bases, with 15 bases between them.

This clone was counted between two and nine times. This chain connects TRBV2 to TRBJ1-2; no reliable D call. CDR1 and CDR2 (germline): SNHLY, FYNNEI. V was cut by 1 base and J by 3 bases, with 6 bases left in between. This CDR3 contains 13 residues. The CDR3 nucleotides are TGTGCCAGCAGTGAAGGGCAGGACTATGGCTACACCTTC. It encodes CASSEGQDYGYTF.

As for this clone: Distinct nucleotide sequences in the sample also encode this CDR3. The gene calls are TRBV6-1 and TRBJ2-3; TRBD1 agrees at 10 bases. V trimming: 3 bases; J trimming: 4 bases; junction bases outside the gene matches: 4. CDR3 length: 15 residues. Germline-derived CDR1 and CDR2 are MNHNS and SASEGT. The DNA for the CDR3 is TGTGCCAGCAGTGAGGAGACAGGGGGCTCAGATACGCAGTATTTT. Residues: CASSEETGGSDTQYF.

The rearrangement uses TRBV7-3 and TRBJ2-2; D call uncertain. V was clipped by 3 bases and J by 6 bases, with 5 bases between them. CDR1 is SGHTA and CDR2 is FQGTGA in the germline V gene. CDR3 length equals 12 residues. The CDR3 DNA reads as TGTGCCAGCAGCTTTCAAGCCGGGGAGCTGTTTTTT. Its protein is CASSFQAGELFF.

CDR3 nucleotides: TGTGCCAGCAGCTTCGCCCGGGTTGAGGGTGCCGGGGAGCTGTTTTTT. This encodes CASSFARVEGAGELFF. This rearrangement joins TRBV7-9 to TRBJ2-2, with D perhaps matching TRBD2 (5 bases). The CDR3 consists of 16 residues. The germline V gene encodes CDR1 SEHNR and CDR2 FQNEAQ (reference sequence). Trimming left V 3 bases short and J 6 bases short, with 17 bases between.

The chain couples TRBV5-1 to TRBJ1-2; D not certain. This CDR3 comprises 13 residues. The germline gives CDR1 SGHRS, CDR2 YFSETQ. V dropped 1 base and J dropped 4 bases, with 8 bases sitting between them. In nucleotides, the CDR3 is TGCGCCAGCAGCTTGTCCCCTCTCTATGGCTACACCTTC. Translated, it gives CASSLSPLYGYTF.

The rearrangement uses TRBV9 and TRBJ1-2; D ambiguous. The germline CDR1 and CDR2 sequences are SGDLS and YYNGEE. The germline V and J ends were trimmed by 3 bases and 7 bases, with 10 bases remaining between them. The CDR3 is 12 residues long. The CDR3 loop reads CASSGTRAGYTF. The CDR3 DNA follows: TGTGCCAGCAGCGGAACCCGGGCTGGCTACACCTTC.

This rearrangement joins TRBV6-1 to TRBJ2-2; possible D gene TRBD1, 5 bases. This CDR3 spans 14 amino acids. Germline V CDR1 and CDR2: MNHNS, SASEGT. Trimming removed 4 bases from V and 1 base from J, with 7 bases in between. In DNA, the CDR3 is TGTGCCAGCAGTGGACAGATGAACACCGGGGAGCTGTTTTTT. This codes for CASSGQMNTGELFF.

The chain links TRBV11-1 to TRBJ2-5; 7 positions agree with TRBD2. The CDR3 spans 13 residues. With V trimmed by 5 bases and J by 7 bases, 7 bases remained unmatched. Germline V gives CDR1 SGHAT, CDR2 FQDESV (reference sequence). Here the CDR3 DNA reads TGTGCCAGCAGCCCGACCAGGGAGGGGACCCAGTACTTC. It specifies CASSPTREGTQYF.

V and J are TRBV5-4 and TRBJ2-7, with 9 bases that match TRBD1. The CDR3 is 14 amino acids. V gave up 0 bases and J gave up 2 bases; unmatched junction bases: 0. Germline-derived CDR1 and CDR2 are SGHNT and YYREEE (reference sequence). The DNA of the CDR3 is TGTGCCAGCAGCTTGGGACAGGGGGCCTACGAGCAGTACTTC. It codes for CASSLGQGAYEQYF.

CDR3 residues: CASSLTSEETQYF. The DNA for the CDR3 is TGCGCCAGCAGCTTGACTAGCGAGGAGACCCAGTACTTC. The chain employs TRBV5-1 and TRBJ2-5; 7 nucleotides line up with TRBD2. In germline, CDR1 is SGHRS, CDR2 YFSETQ. The CDR3 sequence is 13 residues long. The V and J ends lost 1 base and 5 bases, in that order; junction bases with no gene match: 2.

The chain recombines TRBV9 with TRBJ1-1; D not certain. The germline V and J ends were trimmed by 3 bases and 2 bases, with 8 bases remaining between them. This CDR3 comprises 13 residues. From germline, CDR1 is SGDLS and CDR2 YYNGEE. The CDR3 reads CASSATPNTEAFF. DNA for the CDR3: TGTGCCAGCAGCGCTACACCCAACACTGAAGCTTTCTTT.

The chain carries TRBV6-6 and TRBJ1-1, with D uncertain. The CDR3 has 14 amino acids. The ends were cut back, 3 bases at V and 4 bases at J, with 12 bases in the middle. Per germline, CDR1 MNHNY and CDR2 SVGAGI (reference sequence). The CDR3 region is CASSYSAKGTEAFF. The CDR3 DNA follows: TGTGCCAGCAGTTATTCTGCAAAGGGCACTGAAGCTTTCTTT.

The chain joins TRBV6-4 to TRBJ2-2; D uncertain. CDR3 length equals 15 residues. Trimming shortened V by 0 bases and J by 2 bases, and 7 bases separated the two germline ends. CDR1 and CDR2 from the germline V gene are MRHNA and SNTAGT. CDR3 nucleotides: TGTGCCAGCAGTGACTCGAACCACAACACCGGGGAGCTGTTTTTT. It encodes CASSDSNHNTGELFF.

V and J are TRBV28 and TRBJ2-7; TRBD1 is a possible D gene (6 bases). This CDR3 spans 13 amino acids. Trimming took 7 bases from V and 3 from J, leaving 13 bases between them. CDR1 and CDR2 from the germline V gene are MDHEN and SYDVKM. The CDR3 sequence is CASTQGPLYEQYF. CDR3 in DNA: TGTGCCAGCACACAGGGACCTCTCTACGAGCAGTACTTC.

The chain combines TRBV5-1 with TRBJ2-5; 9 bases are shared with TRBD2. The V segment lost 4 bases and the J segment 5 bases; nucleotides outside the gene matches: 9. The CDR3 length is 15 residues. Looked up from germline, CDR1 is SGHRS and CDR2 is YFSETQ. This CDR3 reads CASSPRRGGFETQYF. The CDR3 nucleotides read TGCGCCAGCAGCCCCCGGCGGGGGGGGTTCGAGACCCAGTACTTC.

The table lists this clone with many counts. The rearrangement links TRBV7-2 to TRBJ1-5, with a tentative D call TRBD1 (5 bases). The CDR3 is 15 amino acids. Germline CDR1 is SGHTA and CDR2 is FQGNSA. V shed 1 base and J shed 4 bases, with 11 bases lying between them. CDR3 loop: CASSLGVRENQPQHF. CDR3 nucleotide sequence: TGTGCCAGCAGCTTAGGGGTCAGGGAAAATCAGCCCCAGCATTTT. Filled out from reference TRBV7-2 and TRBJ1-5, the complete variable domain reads GAGVSQSPSNKVTEKGKDVELRCDPISGHTALYWYRQSLGQGLEFLIYFQGNSAPDKSGLPSDRFSAERTGGSVSTLTIQRTQQEDSAVYLCASSLGVRENQPQHFGDGTRLSIL.

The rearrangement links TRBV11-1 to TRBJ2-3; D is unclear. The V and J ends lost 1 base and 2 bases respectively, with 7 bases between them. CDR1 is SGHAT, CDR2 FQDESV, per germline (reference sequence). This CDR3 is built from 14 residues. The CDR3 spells CASSLGRHTDTQYF. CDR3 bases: TGTGCCAGCAGCTTAGGGCGGCACACAGATACGCAGTATTTT. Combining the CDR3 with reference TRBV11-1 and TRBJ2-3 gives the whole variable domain EAEVAQSPRYKITEKSQAVAFWCDPISGHATLYWYRQILGQGPELLVQFQDESVVDDSQLPKDRFSAERLKGVDSTLKIQPAELGDSAMYLCASSLGRHTDTQYFGPGTRLTVL.

DNA for the CDR3: TGTGCCAGCAGCTTGGACGGCACTGAAGCTTTCTTT. Amino acids: CASSLDGTEAFF. This rearrangement joins TRBV5-4 to TRBJ1-1; the D is unclear. The CDR3 loop spans 12 amino acids. The germline CDR1 and CDR2 sequences are SGHNT and YYREEE (reference sequence). Trimming shortened V by 0 bases and J by 4 bases, and 4 bases separated the two germline ends.

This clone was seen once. The chain's CDR3 is CASSLLADQETQYF. The CDR3 DNA reads as TGTGCCAGCAGCTTACTAGCTGACCAAGAGACCCAGTACTTC. The rearrangement joins TRBV5-5 to TRBJ2-5, with TRBD2 as a possible D gene (6 bases). V was pared by 2 bases and J by 0 bases, with 8 bases between. The CDR3 sequence is 14 residues long. Germline CDR1 and CDR2: SGHKS and YYEKEE (reference sequence). Using reference TRBV5-5 and TRBJ2-5 for the parts outside the CDR3, the full variable domain is DAGVTQSPTHLIKTRGQQVTLRCSPISGHKSVSWYQQVLGQGPQFIFQYYEKEERGRGNFPDRFSARQFPNYSSELNVNALLLGDSALYLCASSLLADQETQYFGPGTRLLVL.

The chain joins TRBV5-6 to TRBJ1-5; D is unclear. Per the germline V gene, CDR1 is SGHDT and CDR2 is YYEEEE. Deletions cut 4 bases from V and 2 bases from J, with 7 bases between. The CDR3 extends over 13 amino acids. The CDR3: CASSPGGNQPQHF. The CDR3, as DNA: TGTGCCAGCAGCCCCGGGGGCAATCAGCCCCAGCATTTT.

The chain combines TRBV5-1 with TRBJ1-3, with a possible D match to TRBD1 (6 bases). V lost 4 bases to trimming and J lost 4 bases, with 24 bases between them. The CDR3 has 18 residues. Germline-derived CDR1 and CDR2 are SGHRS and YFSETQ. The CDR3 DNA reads TGCGCCAGCAGCCCCCTAGCCAGGGGACCATCGGGAGGAAACACCATATATTTT. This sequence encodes CASSPLARGPSGGNTIYF.

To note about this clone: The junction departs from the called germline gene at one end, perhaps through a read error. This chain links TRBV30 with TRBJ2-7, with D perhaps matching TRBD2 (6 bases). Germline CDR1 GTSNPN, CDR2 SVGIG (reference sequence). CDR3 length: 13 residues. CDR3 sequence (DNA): TGTGCCTGGGGGGCGCGGGGTTCCTATGAGCAGTACTTC. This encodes CAWGARGSYEQYF.